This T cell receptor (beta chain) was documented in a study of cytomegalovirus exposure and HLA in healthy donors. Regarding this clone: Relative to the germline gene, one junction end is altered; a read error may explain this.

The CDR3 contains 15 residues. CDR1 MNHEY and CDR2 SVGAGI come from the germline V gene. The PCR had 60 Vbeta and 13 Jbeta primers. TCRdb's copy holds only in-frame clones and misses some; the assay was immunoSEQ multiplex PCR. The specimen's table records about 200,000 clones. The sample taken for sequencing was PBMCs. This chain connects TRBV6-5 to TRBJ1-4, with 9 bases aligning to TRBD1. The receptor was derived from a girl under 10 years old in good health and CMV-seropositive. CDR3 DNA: TGTGCCGGCAGACACCGGACAGGGGCTAATGAAAAACTGTTTTTT. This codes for CAGRHRTGANEKLFF.